This T cell receptor (beta chain) is drawn from a study of cytomegalovirus exposure and HLA in healthy donors. General study points: Cytomegalovirus-associated TCR beta chains were listed, numbering approximately 150.

Notes on this clone: The antigen remains unidentified.

The PCR employed 60 Vbeta primers together with 13 Jbeta primers. The table came from immunoSEQ multiplex PCR; TCRdb's copy has only in-frame clones and leaves some out. Its listing shows 150,000 or so clones. CDR3 length: 14 residues. The germline CDR1 and CDR2 sequences are SGHAT and FQNNGV. The V segment lost 4 bases and the J segment 1 base; nucleotides outside the gene matches: 3. The J gene is TRBJ1-1, the V gene TRBV11-2, with 7 positions matching TRBD1. This clonotype was obtained from a woman aged 18 to 35 in good health and CMV-seronegative. Source material: PBMCs. The CDR3 spells CASSWGQWNTEAFF. Written as DNA, the CDR3 is TGTGCCAGCAGCTGGGGACAGTGGAACACTGAAGCTTTCTTT.